The next 5 T cell receptor beta chains were all read from a single sample in a study of blood T cell repertoires in COVID-19 (dated by TCRdb to the early 2020s). Libraries were prepared through the immunoSEQ multiplex PCR assay. TCRdb carries this immuneACCESS record with in-frame sequences only. Its versions omit some clonotypes, under half of them owing to an unresolved V gene in the studies checked, with the rest unexplained. For this sample the table gives about 240,000 clones, of which approximately 78% were detected only once. 9.5% to 15% of the sample belongs to the ten largest clones. The specimen sequenced was peripheral blood. All receptors derive from a woman aged 55-75 years with active or convalescent COVID-19.

The V and J genes are TRBV7-3 and TRBJ1-1; unclear D gene. The germline CDR1 and CDR2 sequences are SGHTA and FQGTGA. This CDR3 has 15 amino acids. Between the trimmed V and J ends, which lost 5 bases and 1 base, there was a span of 14 bases. CDR3 in amino acids: CASSHSGEGNTEAFF. DNA of the CDR3: TGTGCCAGCAGCCATTCCGGGGAGGGGAACACTGAAGCTTTCTTT.

This clone was found a few times. V usage is TRBV9 and J usage is TRBJ1-2; 7 bases are a match to TRBD1. The V gene end was trimmed by 1 base and the J gene end by 8 bases; junction bases not matched to a gene: 11. CDR1 is SGDLS, CDR2 YYNGEE, per germline. CDR3 length: 15 amino acids. The CDR3 loop reads CASSVFSDRDGGYTF. DNA for the CDR3: TGTGCCAGCAGCGTATTTTCCGACAGGGATGGCGGCTACACCTTC.

The chain uses TRBV29-1 and TRBJ1-2; TRBD1 aligns across 10 bases. This CDR3 has 14 residues. Germline CDR1 is SQVTM and CDR2 is ANQGSEA. The trim removed 6 bases at V and 6 bases at J, leaving 10 bases unmatched. The CDR3 coding sequence is TGCAGCGTCGGTTATTCCGGGACAGGGGATGGCTACACCTTC. Protein product: CSVGYSGTGDGYTF. The variable domain in full, completed from reference TRBV29-1 and TRBJ1-2, reads SAVISQKPSRDICQRGTSLTIQCQVDSQVTMMFWYRQQPGQSLTLIATANQGSEATYESGFVIDKFPISRPNLTFSTLTVSNMSPEDSSIYLCSVGYSGTGDGYTFGSGTRLTVV.

The J gene is TRBJ1-6, the V gene TRBV30; 8 bases fit TRBD1. Germline values: CDR1 GTSNPN, CDR2 SVGIG (reference sequence). The CDR3 runs to 13 residues. V lost 5 bases and J lost 7; bases outside the gene matches: 4. The CDR3 here is CAWQGQDNSPLHF. As DNA, the CDR3 is TGTGCCTGGCAGGGACAGGACAATTCACCCCTCCACTTT.

The chain joins TRBV3-1 (or the pseudogene TRBV3-2) to TRBJ1-1, with unresolved D. The CDR3 is 14 residues long. Germline V gene sequence: CDR1 LGHDT, CDR2 YNNKEL (reference sequence). V was clipped by 2 bases and J by 1 base, with 8 bases between them. Written as DNA, the CDR3 is TGTGCCAGCAGCCAACTCGGGGAGAACACTGAAGCTTTCTTT. This codes for CASSQLGENTEAFF.